This is a list of T cell receptor beta chains from one sample in a study of blood T cells in healthy people across ages. Each CDR3 protein is one row after TCRdb ran MiXCR on the 5' RACE reads. This table holds 720,000 or so distinct CDR3 sequences, 40% to 45% found once. Sequencing was carried out using blood. These receptors were collected from a man older than 75 in good health. Both conserved end residues are part of each CDR3. A D gene is named only where the DNA matches it firmly. The size of a clone is reported for some rows only, either as once, few or many, or as a class for expanded clones.

d_call,v_call,cdr3_length,j_call,clone_size,cdr3_nt,cdr3_aa
NA,TRBV4-2,15,TRBJ2-2,few,TGTGCCAGCAGCCCTGACAGGAGCAACACCGGGGAGCTGTTTTTT,CASSPDRSNTGELFF
NA,TRBV7-2,14,TRBJ2-1,NA,TGTGCCAGCAGGTATCATAGCTCCTACAATGAGCAGTTCTTC,CASRYHSSYNEQFF
NA,TRBV29-1,12,TRBJ2-5,many,TGCAGCGTTGAAACGGGGCGCGAGACCCAGTACTTC,CSVETGRETQYF
TRBD1,TRBV29-1,13,TRBJ2-7,many,TGCAGCGCCCGGACAGGGCAAGGCTACGAGCAGTACTTC,CSARTGQGYEQYF
NA,TRBV7-2,15,TRBJ1-2,NA,TGTGCCAGCAGCTTAGCGGGTAACCTACGGGCTGGCTACACCTTC,CASSLAGNLRAGYTF
TRBD1,TRBV24-1,14,TRBJ2-1,few,TGTGCCACCAGAGCCAGGGGGCCTCCCAATGAGCAGTTCTTC,CATRARGPPNEQFF
TRBD1,TRBV4-2,16,TRBJ2-7,NA,TGTGCCAGTGCATCAGGGGGCATGGTCCTCACCTACGAGCAGTACTTC,CASASGGMVLTYEQYF
NA,TRBV6-1,11,TRBJ2-7,NA,TGTGCCAGCAGTGATGGTCGATTGCAGTACTTC,CASSDGRLQYF
TRBD1,TRBV10-3,14,TRBJ1-2,NA,TGTGCCATCAGTGCGGACAGGGGACGCTATGGCTACACCTTC,CAISADRGRYGYTF
NA,TRBV9,15,TRBJ2-1,NA,TGTGCCAGCAGCGTAGAGGGCGGAAATTACAATGAGCAGTTCTTC,CASSVEGGNYNEQFF
NA,TRBV7-2,15,TRBJ2-7,NA,TGTGCCAGCAGCCCCTACGCAGGGAGCTCCTACGAGCAGTACTTC,CASSPYAGSSYEQYF
NA,TRBV10-3,14,TRBJ1-1,few,TGTGCCATCAGTACGGGGGGCCCGAACACTGAAGCTTTCTTT,CAISTGGPNTEAFF
TRBD2,TRBV2,15,TRBJ2-1,NA,TGTGCCAGCAGTGAAGTACTAGCGGGGGCCAATGAGCAGTTCTTC,CASSEVLAGANEQFF
NA,TRBV12-3/TRBV12-4,14,TRBJ2-2,NA,TGTGCCAGCAGGAAGGCAGGGGCCACCGGGGAGCTGTTTTTT,CASRKAGATGELFF
TRBD1,TRBV12-3/TRBV12-4,15,TRBJ2-3,NA,TGTGCCAGCAGTTTAACAGGGGCCCAAGCAGATACGCAGTATTTT,CASSLTGAQADTQYF
NA,TRBV28,14,TRBJ2-3,few,TGTGCCAGCAACTGGGATCAGCGGACAGATACGCAGTATTTT,CASNWDQRTDTQYF
NA,TRBV14,15,TRBJ2-1,NA,TGTGCCAGCAGCCAAGCAGGAGGGGGCTGGAATGAGCAGTTCTTC,CASSQAGGGWNEQFF
NA,TRBV5-1,14,TRBJ2-7,NA,TGCGCCAGCAGCACCATGGACCCACCCTACGAGCAGTACTTC,CASSTMDPPYEQYF
TRBD1,TRBV4-1,17,TRBJ2-5,NA,TGCGCCAGCAGCCAAGATCTCTCAAGGACAGGCCAAGAGACCCAGTACTTC,CASSQDLSRTGQETQYF
TRBD2,TRBV20-1,14,TRBJ2-1,once,TGCAGTGTCCCGACTAGCGGCCTATACAATGAGCAGTTCTTC,CSVPTSGLYNEQFF
NA,TRBV21-1,13,TRBJ2-3,few,TGTGCCAGCAGTAGGCAGGGAAGGGATACGCAGTATTTT,CASSRQGRDTQYF
NA,TRBV5-6,20,TRBJ2-6,NA,TGTGCCAGCTTAACACCGATTGGGAGCAGTGAGGGCTCTGGGGCCAACGTCCTGACTTTC,CASLTPIGSSEGSGANVLTF
TRBD2,TRBV5-1,16,TRBJ2-3,NA,TGCGCCAGCAGCGAAGGCACTAGCGGAGGGGCAGATACGCAGTATTTT,CASSEGTSGGADTQYF